This T cell receptor (beta chain) stems from a study of blood T cell repertoires in COVID-19. Whole-study context: Italy, Spain and the United States were the sources of the convalescent and acute COVID-19 samples. T cells, B-cell-depleted T cells, or PBMCs provided the cDNA or gDNA that served as material.

Under the authors' procedure: Reference gene primer amplification gave estimated nucleated cell counts. Profiling relied on immunoSEQ multiplex PCR, and the TCRdb table lists in-frame clones only, not all of them. V and J calls and clone size come straight from that table; D and trimming were deduced from the DNA. The sample records about 120,000 clones, around 80% being singletons. In germline, CDR1 is GTSNPN, CDR2 SVGIG (reference sequence). V was clipped by 1 base and J by 8 bases; unmatched bases: 5. The CDR3 has 13 amino acids. The chain couples TRBV30 to TRBJ1-2, with 9 bases lining up with TRBD1. Sequencing input: peripheral blood. This TCR was sampled from a woman older than 75 with acute or convalescent COVID-19. Here the CDR3 DNA reads TGTGCCTGGAGTGCGAACAGGGGGCAAGGCTACACCTTC. The encoded protein is CAWSANRGQGYTF.